The present TCR beta chain was sequenced within a study of control samples from healthy donors and cancer patients. Sequencing used immunoSEQ multiplex PCR; TCRdb keeps in-frame clones, though not all of them. The sample includes more than 140,000 clones, roughly nine tenths of them seen just once. Germline CDR1 SNHLY, CDR2 FYNNEI. The CDR3 is 12 amino acids. Trimming pared 6 bases from V and 4 bases from J, leaving 9 bases between. This clonotype was obtained from a man aged 18 to 30 in good health. The J gene is TRBJ1-2, the V gene TRBV2, with D possibly being TRBD1 (6 bases). Input material: blood. The CDR3 sequence: CASRTDSYGYTF. Written as DNA, the CDR3 is TGTGCCAGCAGAACGGACAGCTATGGCTACACCTTC.